Following are 2 T cell receptor beta chains from one sample sequenced in a study of human T cells and chemical hapten exposure. The time point was: patch test 1, 2 weeks after DPC sensitization. Regarding treatment: therapeutic diphenylcyclopropenone sensitization with weekly scalp DPC. Via MiXCR, TCRdb re-called the RACE reads, giving one row per CDR3 protein. The profile shows around 340,000 distinct CDR3 sequences, under 9% of them singletons. The sample consisted of whole blood, taken in connection with sensitization to the hapten diphenylcyclopropenone (DPC). These receptors came from a woman between 18 and 29 years old with alopecia areata. Some clones in this sample may be carry-over from other donors' samples.

This clonotype was counted a few times. A read error may be the cause here, since a much bigger clone is one base away. The J gene is TRBJ2-4, the V gene TRBV7-8, with D perhaps matching TRBD2 (6 bases). Trimming shortened V by 2 bases and J by 1 base, and 6 bases separated the two germline ends. The CDR3 covers 14 residues. Germline V lookup: CDR1 SGHVS, CDR2 FQNEAQ. The CDR3 nucleotides are TGTGCCAGCAGCTTACGGGGGGCCAAAAACATTCAGTACTTC. It encodes CASSLRGAKNIQYF.

This clonotype was recorded at least ten times. V gene TRBV3-1 combines with J gene TRBJ2-3; unclear D gene. The ends were cut back, 3 bases at V and 2 bases at J, with 0 bases in the middle. Germline values: CDR1 LGHDT, CDR2 YNNKEL (reference sequence). This CDR3 has 11 residues. The chain's CDR3 is CASSHTDTQYF. The CDR3 DNA reads as TGTGCCAGCAGCCACACAGATACGCAGTATTTT.